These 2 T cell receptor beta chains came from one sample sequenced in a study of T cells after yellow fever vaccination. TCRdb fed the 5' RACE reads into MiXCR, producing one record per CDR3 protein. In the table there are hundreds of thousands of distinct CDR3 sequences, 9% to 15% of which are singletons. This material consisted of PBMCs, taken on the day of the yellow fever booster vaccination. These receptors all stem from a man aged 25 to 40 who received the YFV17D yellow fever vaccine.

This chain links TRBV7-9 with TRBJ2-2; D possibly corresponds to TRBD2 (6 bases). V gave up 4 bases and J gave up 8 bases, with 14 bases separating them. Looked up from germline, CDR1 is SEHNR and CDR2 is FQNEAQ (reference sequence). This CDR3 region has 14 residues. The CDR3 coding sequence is TGTGCCAGCAGCTATTTAGCGGAGATGGGGGAGCTGTTTTTT. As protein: CASSYLAEMGELFF. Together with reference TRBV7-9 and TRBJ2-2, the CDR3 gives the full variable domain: DTGVSQNPRHKITKRGQNVTFRCDPISEHNRLYWYRQTLGQGPEFLTYFQNEAQLEKSRLLSDRFSAERPKGSFSTLEIQRTEQGDSAMYLCASSYLAEMGELFFGEGSRLTVL.

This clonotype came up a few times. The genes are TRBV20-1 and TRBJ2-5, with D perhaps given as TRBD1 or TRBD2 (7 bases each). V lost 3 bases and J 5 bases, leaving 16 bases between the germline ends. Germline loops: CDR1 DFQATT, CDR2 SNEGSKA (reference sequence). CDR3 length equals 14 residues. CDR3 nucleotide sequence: TGCAGTGCTAGTGAGGGAGGGGGCCGGGAGACCCAGTACTTC. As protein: CSASEGGGRETQYF.